This entry lists 8 T cell receptor beta chains sequenced from one sample in a study of T cell repertoires in cytomegalovirus infection. Each CDR3 protein gets one entry after TCRdb re-called the reads with MiXCR. The sample lists about 140,000 distinct CDR3 sequences; about 6.5% were seen once. What was sequenced was PBMCs. These receptors all stem from a human donor in good health (CMV status not recorded). Some clones in this sample may be carry-over from other donors' samples.

This clonotype appeared once. It may be a read error: a sequence one base away is much more abundant. J is TRBJ2-1 and V is TRBV28; 9 bases agree with TRBD1. The V gene's germline CDR1 is MDHEN and CDR2 SYDVKM. The CDR3 totals 15 residues. The CDR3 coding sequence is TGTGCCAGCAGTCCTTACGGGACAGGGATAAATGATCAGTTCTTC. Translated: CASSPYGTGINDQFF.

This sequence joins TRBV11-2 and TRBJ1-3; D not resolved. Per the germline V gene, CDR1 is SGHAT and CDR2 is FQNNGV. The V and J ends lost 5 bases and 0 bases respectively, with 11 bases between them. This CDR3 has 15 residues. This CDR3 reads CASSPGRFSGNTIYF. The CDR3 nucleotides are TGTGCCAGCAGCCCAGGACGGTTCTCTGGAAACACCATATATTTT.

This clonotype occurred many times. The chain couples TRBV20-1 to TRBJ1-5; no definite D call. Germline values: CDR1 DFQATT, CDR2 SNEGSKA (reference sequence). CDR3 length equals 13 residues. Trimming removed 3 bases at V and 6 bases at J, with 12 bases between. CDR3 region: CSASVRSSQPQHF. In nucleotides, the CDR3 is TGCAGTGCTAGTGTTAGGTCTAGTCAGCCCCAGCATTTT.

A remark on this clonotype: Sequence at one end of the junction differs from germline and may be a read error. The gene calls are TRBV27 and TRBJ1-2, with 10 positions matching TRBD1. Germline V gene sequence: CDR1 MNHEY, CDR2 SMNVEV (reference sequence). The CDR3 sequence is 15 residues long. CDR3 in DNA: TGTACCAGCAGTAGTGGGACAGGGGCCCACTATGGCTACACCTTC. Amino acids: CTSSSGTGAHYGYTF.

This clonotype was counted ten times or more. The J gene is TRBJ1-2, the V gene TRBV20-1, with D possibly matching TRBD1 (5 bases). Trimming took off 3 bases at V and 8 bases at J, with 22 bases between the two ends. The germline gives CDR1 DFQATT, CDR2 SNEGSKA (reference sequence). The CDR3 has 15 amino acids. The chain's CDR3 is CSARLQSTQGGGYTF. CDR3 sequence (DNA): TGCAGTGCTAGGTTACAGTCGACGCAGGGAGGCGGCTACACCTTC.

The V and J genes are TRBV6-2 or TRBV6-3 and TRBJ2-2; a possible D gene is TRBD1 (6 bases). The ends were cut back, 8 bases at V and 0 bases at J, with 13 bases in the middle. This CDR3 is built from 15 residues. Looked up from germline, CDR1 is MNHEY and CDR2 is SVGEGT. In nucleotides, the CDR3 is TGTGCCAGCCGTATCGGACAGACGAACACCGGGGAGCTGTTTTTT. Residues: CASRIGQTNTGELFF.

The rearrangement uses TRBV6-6 and TRBJ2-3, with a tentative D call TRBD2 (6 bases). Trimming pared 2 bases from V and 5 bases from J, leaving 11 bases between. This CDR3 is 14 amino acids long. CDR1 MNHNY and CDR2 SVGAGI come from the germline V gene (reference sequence). CDR3 in amino acids: CASSYDGGKDTQYF. The CDR3 DNA sequence: TGTGCCAGCAGTTACGACGGGGGAAAAGATACGCAGTATTTT.

The J gene is TRBJ2-1, the V gene TRBV5-1; perhaps TRBD2 as D (6 bases). V lost 4 bases and J lost 4, with 27 bases in between. In germline, CDR1 is SGHRS, CDR2 YFSETQ. The CDR3 is 19 residues long. The CDR3 is CASSVTSQAPGRGYNEQFF. The CDR3 DNA is TGCGCCAGCAGCGTAACCTCTCAAGCTCCCGGGCGGGGATACAATGAGCAGTTCTTC.